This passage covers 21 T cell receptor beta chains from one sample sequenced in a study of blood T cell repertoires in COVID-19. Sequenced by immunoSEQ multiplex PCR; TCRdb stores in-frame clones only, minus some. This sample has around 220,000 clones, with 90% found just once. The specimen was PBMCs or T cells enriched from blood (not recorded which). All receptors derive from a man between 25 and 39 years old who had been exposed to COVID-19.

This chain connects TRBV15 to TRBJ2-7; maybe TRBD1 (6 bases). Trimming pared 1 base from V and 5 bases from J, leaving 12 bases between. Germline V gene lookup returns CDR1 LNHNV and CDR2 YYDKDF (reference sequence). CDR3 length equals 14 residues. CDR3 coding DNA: TGTGCCACCAGCAGAGCCCAGGGGATCGACGAGCAGTACTTC. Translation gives CATSRAQGIDEQYF.

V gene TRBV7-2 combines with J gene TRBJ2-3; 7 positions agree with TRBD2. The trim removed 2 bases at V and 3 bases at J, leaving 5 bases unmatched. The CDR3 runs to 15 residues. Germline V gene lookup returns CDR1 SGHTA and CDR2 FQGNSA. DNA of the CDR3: TGTGCCAGCAGCTTAAACGGGGGGAGGACAGATACGCAGTATTTT. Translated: CASSLNGGRTDTQYF.

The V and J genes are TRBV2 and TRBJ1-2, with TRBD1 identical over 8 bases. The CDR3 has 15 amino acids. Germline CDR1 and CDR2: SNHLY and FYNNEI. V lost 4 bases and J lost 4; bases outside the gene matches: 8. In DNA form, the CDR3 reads TGTGCCAGCAGTGCAAGGACAGGGACCTTCTATGGCTACACCTTC. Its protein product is CASSARTGTFYGYTF.

The CDR3 DNA is TGTGCCAGCAGCTTAGGGCAGGAAAATGAAAAACTGTTTTTT. As protein: CASSLGQENEKLFF. V is TRBV7-9 and J is TRBJ1-4, with D unresolved. CDR1 is SEHNR and CDR2 is FQNEAQ in the germline V gene (reference sequence). The CDR3 is made up of 14 amino acids. V lost 1 base and J lost 5, with 8 bases in between.

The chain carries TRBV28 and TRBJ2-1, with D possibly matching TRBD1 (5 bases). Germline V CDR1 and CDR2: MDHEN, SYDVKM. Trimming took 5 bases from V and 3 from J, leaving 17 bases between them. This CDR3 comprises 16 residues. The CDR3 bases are TGTGCCAGCAGTACCGAGCAGGGCCCGTTCTACAATGAGCAGTTCTTC. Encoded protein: CASSTEQGPFYNEQFF.

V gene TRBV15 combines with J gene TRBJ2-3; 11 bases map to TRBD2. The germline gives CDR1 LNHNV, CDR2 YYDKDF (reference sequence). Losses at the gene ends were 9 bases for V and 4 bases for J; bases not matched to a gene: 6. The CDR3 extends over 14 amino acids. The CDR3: CATSGGALADTQYF. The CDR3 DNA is TGTGCCACTAGCGGGGGGGCGTTAGCAGATACGCAGTATTTT.

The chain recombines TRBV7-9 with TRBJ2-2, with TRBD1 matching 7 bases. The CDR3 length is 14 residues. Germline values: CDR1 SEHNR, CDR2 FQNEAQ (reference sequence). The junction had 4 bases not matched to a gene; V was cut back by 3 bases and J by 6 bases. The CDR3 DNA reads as TGTGCCAGCAGCTTCAAGCAGGGGGCCGGGGAGCTGTTTTTT. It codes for CASSFKQGAGELFF.

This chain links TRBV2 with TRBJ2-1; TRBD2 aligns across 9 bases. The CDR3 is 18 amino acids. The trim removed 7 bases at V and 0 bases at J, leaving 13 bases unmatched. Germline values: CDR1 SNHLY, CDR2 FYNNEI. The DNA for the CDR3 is TGTGCCAGCAATGACCAGCGGGGGGCCAAAAGCTCCTACAATGAGCAGTTCTTC. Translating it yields CASNDQRGAKSSYNEQFF.

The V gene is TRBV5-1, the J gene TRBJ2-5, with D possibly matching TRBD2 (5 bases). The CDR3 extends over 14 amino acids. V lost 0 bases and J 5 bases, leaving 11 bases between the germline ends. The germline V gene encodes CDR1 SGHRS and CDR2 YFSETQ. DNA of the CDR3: TGCGCCAGCAGCTTGGTTACCGGGGAGGAGACCCAGTACTTC. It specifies CASSLVTGEETQYF.

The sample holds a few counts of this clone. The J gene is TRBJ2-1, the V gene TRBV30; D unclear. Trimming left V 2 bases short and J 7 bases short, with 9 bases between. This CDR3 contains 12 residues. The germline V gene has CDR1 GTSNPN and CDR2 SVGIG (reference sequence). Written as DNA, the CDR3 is TGTGCCTGGAGTACTGTACTGAATGAGCAGTTCTTC. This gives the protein CAWSTVLNEQFF.

CDR3 in amino acids: CASSVEDRGARGELFF. The CDR3 nucleotides read TGTGCCAGCAGCGTAGAGGACAGGGGCGCAAGGGGGGAGCTGTTTTTT. The V call is TRBV9, the J call TRBJ2-2, with 9 bases matching TRBD1. With V trimmed by 0 bases and J by 8 bases, 8 bases remained unmatched. CDR3 size: 16 residues. The germline gives CDR1 SGDLS, CDR2 YYNGEE. The variable domain in full, completed from reference TRBV9 and TRBJ2-2, reads DSGVTQTPKHLITATGQRVTLRCSPRSGDLSVYWYQQSLDQGLQFLIQYYNGEERAKGNILERFSAQQFPDLHSELNLSSLELGDSALYFCASSVEDRGARGELFFGEGSRLTVL.

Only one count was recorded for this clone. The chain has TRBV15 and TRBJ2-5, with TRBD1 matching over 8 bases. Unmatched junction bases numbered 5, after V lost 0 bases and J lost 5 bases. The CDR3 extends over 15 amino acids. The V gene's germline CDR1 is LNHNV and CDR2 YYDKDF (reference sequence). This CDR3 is CATSRDRQGWETQYF. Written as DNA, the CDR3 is TGTGCCACCAGCAGAGACCGACAGGGGTGGGAGACCCAGTACTTC.

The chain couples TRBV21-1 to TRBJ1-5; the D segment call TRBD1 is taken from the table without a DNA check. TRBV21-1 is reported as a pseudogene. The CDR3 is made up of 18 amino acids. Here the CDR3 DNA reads TGTGCCAGCCCAAATAAAAAGGGGTTCCGTATGGACAATCAGCCCCAGCATTTT. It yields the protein CASPNKKGFRMDNQPQHF.

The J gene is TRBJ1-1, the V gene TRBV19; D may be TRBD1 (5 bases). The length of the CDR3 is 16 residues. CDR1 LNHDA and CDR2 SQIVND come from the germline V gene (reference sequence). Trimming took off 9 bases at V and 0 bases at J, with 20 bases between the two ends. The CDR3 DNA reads TGTGCCAGCTCTAGAAGTAGGACACGCATGAACACTGAAGCTTTCTTT. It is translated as CASSRSRTRMNTEAFF.

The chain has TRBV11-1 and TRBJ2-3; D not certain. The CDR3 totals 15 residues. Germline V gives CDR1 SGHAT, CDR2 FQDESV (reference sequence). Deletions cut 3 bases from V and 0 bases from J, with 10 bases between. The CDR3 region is CASSLGESSTDTQYF. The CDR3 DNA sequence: TGTGCCAGCAGCTTGGGCGAATCTAGCACAGATACGCAGTATTTT.

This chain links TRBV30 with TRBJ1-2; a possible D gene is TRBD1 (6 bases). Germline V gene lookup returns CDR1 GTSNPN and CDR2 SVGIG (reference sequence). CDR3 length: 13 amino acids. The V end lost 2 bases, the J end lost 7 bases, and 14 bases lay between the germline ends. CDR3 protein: CAWSNKGGTGYTF. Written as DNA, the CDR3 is TGTGCCTGGAGTAACAAGGGGGGGACTGGCTACACCTTC.

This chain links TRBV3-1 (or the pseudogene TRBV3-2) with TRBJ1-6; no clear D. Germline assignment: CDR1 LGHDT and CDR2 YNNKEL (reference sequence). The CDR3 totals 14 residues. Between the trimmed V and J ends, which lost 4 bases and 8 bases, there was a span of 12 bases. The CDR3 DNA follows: TGTGCCAGCAGCCGTGGCTCCGGGTATTCACCCCTCCACTTT. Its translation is CASSRGSGYSPLHF.

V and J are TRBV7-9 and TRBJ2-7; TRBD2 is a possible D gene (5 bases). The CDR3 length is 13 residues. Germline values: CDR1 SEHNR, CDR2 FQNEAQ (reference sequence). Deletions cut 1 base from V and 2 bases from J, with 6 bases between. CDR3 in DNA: TGTGCCAGCAGCTTAGAGACTACCTACGAGCAGTACTTC. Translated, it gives CASSLETTYEQYF.

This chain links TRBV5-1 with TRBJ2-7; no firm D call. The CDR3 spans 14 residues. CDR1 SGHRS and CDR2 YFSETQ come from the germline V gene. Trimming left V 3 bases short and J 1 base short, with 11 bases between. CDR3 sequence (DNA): TGCGCCAGCAGCTCAACGAGCTCTTCCTACGAGCAGTACTTC. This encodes CASSSTSSSYEQYF.

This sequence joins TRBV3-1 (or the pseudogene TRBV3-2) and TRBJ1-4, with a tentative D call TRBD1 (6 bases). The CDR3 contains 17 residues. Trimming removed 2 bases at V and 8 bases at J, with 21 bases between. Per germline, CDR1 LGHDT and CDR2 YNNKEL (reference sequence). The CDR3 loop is CASSQNGRGRAREKLFF. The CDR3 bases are TGTGCCAGCAGCCAAAATGGCAGGGGCAGGGCAAGAGAAAAACTGTTTTTT.

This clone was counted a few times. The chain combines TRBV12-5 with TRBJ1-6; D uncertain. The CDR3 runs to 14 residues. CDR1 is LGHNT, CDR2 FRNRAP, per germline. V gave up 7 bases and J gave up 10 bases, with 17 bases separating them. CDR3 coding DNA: TGTGCTAGTGCCCTCGGGGAGGGAAGATCACCCCTCCACTTT. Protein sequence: CASALGEGRSPLHF.